This T cell receptor beta chain was found in a study of post-analysis software for immune sequencing data. Study as a whole: Patients with relapsing-remitting, secondary progressive and progressive-relapsing multiple sclerosis courses were all represented.

Study results and caveats: Versus controls, multiple sclerosis patients showed significantly lower diversity (normalized Chao1). Batch-mates among the samples co-clustered strongly by F measure.

This clonotype was seen only a few times. Its antigen is not identified. Built from TCR beta cDNA, the libraries had unique molecular identifiers in them. Researchers reported roughly 510,000 cDNA molecules coming from roughly 0.93 to 9.6 million T cells. TCRdb reprocessed the PCR reads with MiXCR, giving one entry per CDR3 protein. Among around 700,000 distinct CDR3 sequences, around 64% were seen once, and the ten largest hold roughly 10%. Sample: blood. This TCR came from a girl under 10 years old with multiple sclerosis.

The CDR3 DNA is TGTGCCAGCAGTCCCGGCAGGGAGGTCTACAATGAGCAGTTCTTC. The encoded protein is CASSPGREVYNEQFF. The J gene is TRBJ2-1, the V gene TRBV6-5, with D tentatively TRBD2 (6 bases). V gave up 5 bases and J gave up 3 bases, with 14 bases separating them. The germline CDR1 and CDR2 sequences are MNHEY and SVGAGI. CDR3 size: 15 residues.